A single sample gave rise to the 13 T cell receptor beta chains below, sequenced in a study of cytomegalovirus exposure and HLA in healthy donors. The PCR used 60 Vbeta and 13 Jbeta primers. Sequenced by immunoSEQ multiplex PCR; TCRdb stores in-frame clones only, minus some. The data contain 130,000 or so clones, over 75% of them singletons. The sequencing input was PBMCs. Receptor source: a man aged 25 to 45 in good health and CMV-seronegative.

The chain links TRBV13 to TRBJ1-2, with 9 nucleotides matching TRBD1. V dropped 8 bases and J dropped 6; count of bases not matched to a gene: 4. This CDR3 has 12 residues. The germline gives CDR1 PRHDT, CDR2 FYEKMQ (reference sequence). The CDR3 DNA follows: TGTGCCAGCCGCACAGGGGGCCATGGCTACACCTTC. Its protein is CASRTGGHGYTF.

V gene TRBV7-9 combines with J gene TRBJ1-2; 9 bases are a match to TRBD1. Germline loops: CDR1 SEHNR, CDR2 FQNEAQ (reference sequence). Losses at the gene ends were 4 bases for V and 5 bases for J; bases not matched to a gene: 2. This CDR3 is 13 amino acids long. CDR3 amino acids: CASSSGQGYGYTF. CDR3 DNA: TGTGCCAGCAGCTCGGGACAGGGATATGGCTACACCTTC.

The rearrangement uses TRBV5-6 and TRBJ1-4; no clear D. CDR1 and CDR2 (germline): SGHDT, YYEEEE. This CDR3 has 13 amino acids. The V and J ends lost 0 bases and 8 bases respectively, with 8 bases between them. The CDR3 DNA reads as TGTGCCAGCAGCTTGGGTCCGGGAGAAAAACTGTTTTTT. This codes for CASSLGPGEKLFF.

V usage is TRBV5-6 and J usage is TRBJ2-5, with D possibly matching TRBD2 (7 bases). This CDR3 spans 15 amino acids. V was shortened by 6 bases and J by 1 base, with 16 bases between the two germline ends. Germline V gene data show CDR1 as SGHDT and CDR2 as YYEEEE. The CDR3 bases are TGTGCCAGCATGGGGGCGGGAGCACCCCAAGAGACCCAGTACTTC. Translating gives CASMGAGAPQETQYF. The complete variable domain, with remaining parts taken from reference TRBV5-6 and TRBJ2-5, reads DAGVTQSPTHLIKTRGQQVTLRCSPKSGHDTVSWYQQALGQGPQFIFQYYEEEERQRGNFPDRFSGHQFPNYSSELNVNALLLGDSALYLCASMGAGAPQETQYFGPGTRLLVL.

This clone was recorded a few times. The chain uses TRBV6-1 and TRBJ1-3; tentatively, D is TRBD1 (5 bases). V lost 7 bases and J 3 bases, leaving 13 bases between the germline ends. CDR3 length equals 14 residues. Germline CDR1 is MNHNS and CDR2 is SASEGT. The CDR3 loop reads CASTLDIGGNTIYF. The CDR3 DNA reads TGTGCCAGCACTCTGGACATTGGTGGAAACACCATATATTTT.

The chain joins TRBV27 to TRBJ2-2; possibly TRBD1 for D (5 bases). The V gene lost 4 bases and the J gene lost 3 bases, with 15 bases spanning the gap. Germline V lookup: CDR1 MNHEY, CDR2 SMNVEV (reference sequence). This CDR3 comprises 16 residues. The CDR3, as DNA: TGTGCCAGCAGTTCGGTCCAAGGGGTGGACACCGGGGAGCTGTTTTTT. This sequence encodes CASSSVQGVDTGELFF.

This sequence joins TRBV6-5 and TRBJ2-1; 7 bases map to TRBD2. The length of the CDR3 is 15 residues. V lost 6 bases and J lost 1; bases outside the gene matches: 6. Germline CDR1 MNHEY, CDR2 SVGAGI. The CDR3 DNA reads as TGTGCCAGCAGCCAAAGCGGGATATCCTACAATGAGCAGTTCTTC. Protein sequence: CASSQSGISYNEQFF.

The rearrangement links TRBV10-3 to TRBJ2-2; D unresolved. This CDR3 is 14 amino acids long. Trimming pared 8 bases from V and 5 bases from J, leaving 15 bases between. Germline-derived CDR1 and CDR2 are ENHRY and SYGVKD. CDR3 in DNA: TGTGCCATCTCCCGAGATAGAGCGACCGGGGAGCTGTTTTTT. Encoded protein: CAISRDRATGELFF.

The J gene is TRBJ2-7, the V gene TRBV18, with 8 nucleotides matching TRBD2. The trim removed 2 bases at V and 3 bases at J, leaving 9 bases unmatched. Germline V gene sequence: CDR1 KGHSH, CDR2 LQKENI. CDR3 size: 16 residues. The CDR3 spells CASSPIGLALVYEQYF. CDR3 bases: TGTGCCAGCTCACCAATAGGACTAGCCCTCGTCTACGAGCAGTACTTC.

This sequence joins TRBV5-6 and TRBJ2-7; 9 bases agree with TRBD1. Trimming at V came to 4 bases and at J to 9 bases, leaving 8 bases not matched to a gene. Germline loops: CDR1 SGHDT, CDR2 YYEEEE. CDR3 size: 13 residues. The CDR3 sequence is CASSADRGTLQYF. In nucleotides, the CDR3 is TGTGCCAGCAGCGCGGACAGGGGCACCTTGCAGTACTTC.

This clone was found a few times. The chain combines TRBV19 with TRBJ2-3, with 8 bases aligning to TRBD2. This CDR3 comprises 14 residues. Germline V gives CDR1 LNHDA, CDR2 SQIVND (reference sequence). V dropped 3 bases and J dropped 2; count of bases not matched to a gene: 1. CDR3 in amino acids: CASSISGDTDTQYF. The CDR3, as DNA: TGTGCCAGTAGTATTAGCGGGGACACAGATACGCAGTATTTT.

This clone was seen just once. This chain links TRBV5-1 with TRBJ1-1, with TRBD1 as a possible D gene (6 bases). Trimming removed 2 bases at V and 4 bases at J, with 12 bases between. Germline V gives CDR1 SGHRS, CDR2 YFSETQ. This CDR3 region has 14 residues. The CDR3 bases are TGCGCCAGCAGCTTTGGGGACAAGACCACTGAAGCTTTCTTT. Translated: CASSFGDKTTEAFF.

The CDR3 nucleotides are TGTGCCAGCAGCCAAGATTTGTCCTACGAGCAGTACTTC. This codes for CASSQDLSYEQYF. This chain joins TRBV4-2 and TRBJ2-5, with D uncertain. Gene TRBJ2-7 matches the end of the DNA better, so the J call may be wrong. The germline V gene has CDR1 LGHNA and CDR2 YNFKEQ. This CDR3 is 13 amino acids long.